Here is one T cell receptor (delta chain) with its context. Its antigen remains unidentified. Given a far larger clone just one base away, this is likely a sequencing read error. The data derive from a study of Vδ1+ human thymocytes. General study points: Highly polyclonal TRG and TRD repertoires with Gaussian CDR3 length distributions appeared in thymus.

V lost 0 bases and J lost 3, with 11 bases in between. Germline V lookup: CDR1 GEAIGNYY, CDR2 EKD. CDR3 size: 17 residues. RNA was extracted from the cells and then reverse transcribed. Pooled V-gene forward primers with one constant-region reverse primer generated the CDR3 amplicons by multiplex PCR. TCRdb made new clone calls on the multiplex PCR reads using CATT. Among tens of thousands of delta-chain clones listed, 25% to 30% were seen once. The sequence was collected from a boy less than two years old who had congenital heart surgery. The source material was Vdelta1+ gamma-delta thymocytes from the thymus. Noted subset: FACS-sorted CD3+ TCRalphabeta- TCRVdelta1+ TCRVdelta2- thymocytes. V is TRDV2 and J is TRDJ3; D gene uncertain. CDR3 bases: TGTGCCTGTGACACCGGTGTACGCGTCTGGGACACCCGACAGATGTTTTTC. Residues: CACDTGVRVWDTRQMFF.